This record concerns one T cell receptor beta chain sequence. TRB rearrangements were amplified by touch-down multiplex PCR with mixed TRB-A/B primers. Using the multiplex PCR reads, TCRdb records one entry per CDR3 protein without DNA. Its clone listing holds several thousand distinct CDR3 sequences. This entry belongs to a study of T cell clusters in autoimmune cytopenias. Each sample's input was roughly 270 ng genomic DNA, 38,000 or so genome equivalents. The length of the CDR3 is 16 residues. Per germline, CDR1 MGHRA and CDR2 YSYEKL. Sequencing was done on a sample of peripheral blood. The receptor was isolated from a human donor with an autoimmune cytopenia or autoimmune hepatitis (not recorded which). The gene calls are TRBV4-1 and TRBJ2-7; with no DNA, the TCRdb D assignment of TRBD1 cannot be verified. The CDR3: CASSQGEPGLSYEQYF.